Listed here are 5 T cell receptor beta chains from one sample, sequenced in a study of Graves' ophthalmopathy and Graves' hyperthyroidism. Amplification targeted the TCR beta CDR3 regions, with RNA transcripts as the source material. The library came from an HTBI-primed first-round RT-PCR and a second-round multiplex PCR. TCRdb passed the multiplex PCR reads through MiXCR, listing each CDR3 protein once. Of over a million distinct CDR3 sequences in the sample, about two fifths were seen once. Sequenced sample: peripheral blood or thyroid tissue (not recorded which). Receptors originate from an adult man with Graves' hyperthyroidism.

This clonotype was seen more than once but under ten times. The chain couples TRBV7-9 to TRBJ1-4; 10 bases agree with TRBD1. Germline loops: CDR1 SEHNR, CDR2 FQNEAQ (reference sequence). The trim removed 5 bases at V and 2 bases at J, leaving 14 bases unmatched. The CDR3 runs to 19 residues. CDR3: CASSLQVGTGASTNEKLFF. The CDR3 region has the DNA TGTGCCAGCAGCCTGCAGGTGGGGACAGGGGCGTCTACTAATGAAAAACTGTTTTTT.

In this sample, this clonotype turned up once. The rearrangement joins TRBV25-1 to TRBJ2-7; 7 bases match TRBD1. The CDR3 contains 15 residues. From germline, CDR1 is MGHDK and CDR2 SYGVNS. With V trimmed by 8 bases and J by 6 bases, 16 bases remained unmatched. The CDR3 nucleotides are TGTGCCAGCTCACCTACTGACAGGGAGAAACGCGAGCAGTACTTC. This sequence encodes CASSPTDREKREQYF.

The chain recombines TRBV20-1 with TRBJ1-4, with D perhaps TRBD1 (5 bases). The CDR3 is 15 amino acids. Trimming took off 3 bases at V and 5 bases at J, with 16 bases between the two ends. Per the germline V gene, CDR1 is DFQATT and CDR2 is SNEGSKA (reference sequence). CDR3 nucleotide sequence: TGCAGTGCTAGTCCCGCAGACAGAGCAAATGAAAAACTGTTTTTT. This encodes CSASPADRANEKLFF.

The V call is TRBV2, the J call TRBJ2-7; 8 bases agree with TRBD1. J lost 1 base, V lost 8 bases, and 10 bases had no gene match. Germline V gene sequence: CDR1 SNHLY, CDR2 FYNNEI. The CDR3 runs 15 residues. Written as DNA, the CDR3 is TGTGCCAGCGCGGGAAGACAGGGGTTATCCTACGAGCAGTACTTC. Protein product: CASAGRQGLSYEQYF.

This clonotype occurred many times. This chain links TRBV28 with TRBJ2-5; the D is unclear. This CDR3 comprises 12 residues. The V end was cut by 1 base, the J end by 7 bases, with 7 bases between. CDR1 and CDR2 (germline): MDHEN, SYDVKM. The CDR3 DNA reads as TGTGCCAGCAGTTTATCCCTACCGACCCAGTACTTC. Its protein product is CASSLSLPTQYF. Supplemented by reference TRBV28 and TRBJ2-5, the full variable domain reads DVKVTQSSRYLVKRTGEKVFLECVQDMDHENMFWYRQDPGLGLRLIYFSYDVKMKEKGDIPEGYSVSREKKERFSLILESASTNQTSMYLCASSLSLPTQYFGPGTRLLVL.